This TCR beta chain appears in the sequencing data of a study of cytomegalovirus exposure and HLA in healthy donors. Details on this clone: The antigen is not known.

PCR employed 60 Vbeta and 13 Jbeta primers. Sequencing was performed with immunoSEQ multiplex PCR; in TCRdb, only in-frame clones are kept and a portion is missing. The sample has tens of thousands of clones; approximately 75% are singletons. General observations from the study: In a later analysis, TCR beta V- and J-gene trimming showed a link to a missense DCLRE1C variant.

Germline V CDR1 and CDR2: MNHEY, SMNVEV (reference sequence). V dropped 4 bases and J dropped 2; count of bases not matched to a gene: 8. The CDR3 length is 16 residues. The rearrangement links TRBV27 to TRBJ2-3; 8 nucleotides agree with TRBD2. The receptor's source is a woman in her 40s in good health and CMV-seropositive. The specimen sequenced was PBMCs. The CDR3 loop is CASSSFSGEITDTQYF. DNA of the CDR3: TGTGCCAGCAGTTCGTTTAGCGGGGAGATCACAGATACGCAGTATTTT.